This is a list of T cell receptor beta chains from one sample in a study of shared clonotypes between healthy human individuals. Profiled with immunoSEQ multiplex PCR; TCRdb holds only in-frame clones, not every one. Of some 1,400,000 clones listed, around 97% are singletons. Source material: naive CD4+ T cells sorted from blood. These receptors were obtained from a man aged 30-40 years in good health. The CDR3 runs from the conserved cysteine through the conserved F or W. D genes are given only for firm matches. Size is omitted from some rows. Given values are once, few, many or a class for expanded clones.

d_call: .
v_call: TRBV27
j_call: TRBJ1-2
cdr3_length: 15
clone_size: .
cdr3_aa: CASMGWGGVNYGYTF
cdr3_nt: TGTGCCAGCATGGGATGGGGGGGGGTTAACTATGGCTACACCTTC

d_call: .
v_call: TRBV6-1
j_call: TRBJ1-1
cdr3_length: 14
clone_size: .
cdr3_aa: CASSGGRRNTEAFF
cdr3_nt: TGTGCCAGCAGTGGGGGACGGCGGAACACTGAAGCTTTCTTT

d_call: TRBD1
v_call: TRBV6-6
j_call: TRBJ2-7
cdr3_length: 14
clone_size: .
cdr3_aa: CASSYGQGSYEQYF
cdr3_nt: TGTGCCAGCAGTTACGGACAGGGTTCCTACGAGCAGTACTTC

d_call: TRBD1
v_call: TRBV29-1
j_call: TRBJ1-5
cdr3_length: 14
clone_size: .
cdr3_aa: CSVSPGGGNQPQHF
cdr3_nt: TGCAGCGTTTCACCAGGGGGTGGCAATCAGCCCCAGCATTTT

d_call: .
v_call: TRBV10-1
j_call: TRBJ1-5
cdr3_length: 10
clone_size: .
cdr3_aa: CASPYQPQHF
cdr3_nt: TGCGCCAGCCCGTATCAGCCCCAGCATTTT

d_call: .
v_call: TRBV27
j_call: TRBJ1-4
cdr3_length: 13
clone_size: .
cdr3_aa: CASIDGPLEKLFF
cdr3_nt: TGTGCCAGCATCGACGGCCCCCTTGAAAAACTGTTTTTT

d_call: TRBD1
v_call: TRBV27
j_call: TRBJ1-1
cdr3_length: 15
clone_size: .
cdr3_aa: CASSFRDRLNTEAFF
cdr3_nt: TGTGCCAGCAGTTTCAGGGACAGATTGAACACTGAAGCTTTCTTT

d_call: TRBD2
v_call: TRBV5-1
j_call: TRBJ2-1
cdr3_length: 18
clone_size: .
cdr3_aa: CASSLWGTSGGSYNEQFF
cdr3_nt: TGCGCCAGCAGCTTGTGGGGGACTAGCGGGGGCTCCTACAATGAGCAGTTCTTC

d_call: TRBD2
v_call: TRBV5-4
j_call: TRBJ2-7
cdr3_length: 17
clone_size: once
cdr3_aa: CASSLGTSGRASYEQYF
cdr3_nt: TGTGCCAGCAGCCTCGGGACTAGCGGGAGGGCCTCCTACGAGCAGTACTTC

d_call: TRBD1
v_call: TRBV12-5
j_call: TRBJ1-1
cdr3_length: 16
clone_size: .
cdr3_aa: CASGPGQGAMNTEAFF
cdr3_nt: TGTGCTAGTGGTCCAGGACAGGGGGCAATGAACACTGAAGCTTTCTTT

d_call: .
v_call: TRBV5-4
j_call: TRBJ2-7
cdr3_length: 15
clone_size: .
cdr3_aa: CASSPQQAPTYEQYF
cdr3_nt: TGTGCCAGCAGCCCCCAGCAGGCTCCAACCTACGAGCAGTACTTC

d_call: .
v_call: TRBV6-1
j_call: TRBJ1-5
cdr3_length: 21
clone_size: .
cdr3_aa: CASSEVRARLNTLIGDQPQHF
cdr3_nt: TGTGCCAGCAGTGAAGTCAGGGCCCGTTTGAACACCTTGATCGGAGATCAGCCCCAGCATTTT

d_call: .
v_call: TRBV18
j_call: TRBJ1-1
cdr3_length: 13
clone_size: .
cdr3_aa: CASSPGVGTEAFF
cdr3_nt: TGTGCCAGCTCACCAGGGGTTGGCACTGAAGCTTTCTTT

d_call: TRBD2
v_call: TRBV7-9
j_call: TRBJ2-1
cdr3_length: 17
clone_size: .
cdr3_aa: CASSSPGTSGRYNEQFF
cdr3_nt: TGTGCCAGCAGCTCCCCCGGGACTAGCGGGAGGTACAATGAGCAGTTCTTC

d_call: TRBD1
v_call: TRBV5-1
j_call: TRBJ2-7
cdr3_length: 14
clone_size: few
cdr3_aa: CASSFSGQTYEQYF
cdr3_nt: TGCGCCAGCAGCTTCTCGGGACAGACCTACGAGCAGTACTTC

d_call: .
v_call: TRBV9
j_call: TRBJ2-1
cdr3_length: 14
clone_size: .
cdr3_aa: CASSARDWDNEQFF
cdr3_nt: TGTGCCAGCAGCGCCCGGGACTGGGACAATGAGCAGTTCTTC

d_call: .
v_call: TRBV19
j_call: TRBJ2-3
cdr3_length: 12
clone_size: once
cdr3_aa: CASNHPADTQYF
cdr3_nt: TGTGCCAGTAATCACCCCGCAGATACGCAGTATTTT

d_call: .
v_call: TRBV6-5
j_call: TRBJ2-7
cdr3_length: 15
clone_size: .
cdr3_aa: CASSYSRDGSYEQYF
cdr3_nt: TGTGCCAGCAGTTACTCCCGGGACGGATCCTACGAGCAGTACTTC

d_call: .
v_call: TRBV29-1
j_call: TRBJ2-2
cdr3_length: 12
clone_size: .
cdr3_aa: CSVDRDSGELFF
cdr3_nt: TGCAGCGTTGATCGGGACTCCGGGGAGCTGTTTTTT

d_call: TRBD1
v_call: TRBV19
j_call: TRBJ2-1
cdr3_length: 16
clone_size: .
cdr3_aa: CASSDSGTGAFNEQFF
cdr3_nt: TGTGCCAGTAGTGACTCCGGGACAGGTGCTTTCAATGAGCAGTTCTTC

d_call: TRBD1
v_call: TRBV2
j_call: TRBJ1-1
cdr3_length: 16
clone_size: .
cdr3_aa: CASRLRQGGIGTEAFF
cdr3_nt: TGTGCCAGCAGGCTCCGACAGGGGGGTATCGGCACTGAAGCTTTCTTT

d_call: .
v_call: TRBV18
j_call: TRBJ1-2
cdr3_length: 14
clone_size: .
cdr3_aa: CASSRQSSPYGYTF
cdr3_nt: TGTGCCAGCTCCCGACAGAGTTCCCCATATGGCTACACCTTC

d_call: .
v_call: TRBV11-3
j_call: TRBJ2-6
cdr3_length: 12
clone_size: .
cdr3_aa: CASSRGANVLTF
cdr3_nt: TGTGCCAGCTCGCGTGGGGCCAACGTCCTGACTTTC

d_call: TRBD1
v_call: TRBV7-9
j_call: TRBJ1-4
cdr3_length: 15
clone_size: .
cdr3_aa: CASSPQTGTNEKLFF
cdr3_nt: TGTGCCAGCAGCCCCCAGACAGGGACTAATGAAAAACTGTTTTTT

d_call: .
v_call: TRBV29-1
j_call: TRBJ2-1
cdr3_length: 13
clone_size: .
cdr3_aa: CSVRGLLVTEQFF
cdr3_nt: TGCAGCGTTAGGGGACTCCTAGTAACTGAGCAGTTCTTC

d_call: TRBD1
v_call: TRBV11-2
j_call: TRBJ1-1
cdr3_length: 19
clone_size: once
cdr3_aa: CASSLEPRQGIGRAIEAFF
cdr3_nt: TGTGCCAGCAGCTTAGAACCCCGACAGGGAATAGGGCGGGCGATTGAAGCTTTCTTT

d_call: .
v_call: TRBV18
j_call: TRBJ2-5
cdr3_length: 12
clone_size: few
cdr3_aa: CASSPLEETQYF
cdr3_nt: TGTGCCAGCTCACCATTAGAAGAGACCCAGTACTTC

d_call: TRBD1
v_call: TRBV25-1
j_call: TRBJ1-4
cdr3_length: 15
clone_size: .
cdr3_aa: CASSDVGRGDEKLFF
cdr3_nt: TGTGCCAGCAGTGATGTGGGCAGGGGGGATGAAAAACTGTTTTTT

d_call: TRBD1
v_call: TRBV25-1
j_call: TRBJ1-1
cdr3_length: 13
clone_size: .
cdr3_aa: CASRGQMNTEAFF
cdr3_nt: TGTGCCAGCAGGGGACAGATGAACACTGAAGCTTTCTTT

d_call: .
v_call: TRBV5-1
j_call: TRBJ2-2
cdr3_length: 15
clone_size: .
cdr3_aa: CASSTGQTNTGELFF
cdr3_nt: TGCGCCAGCAGCACCGGACAGACTAACACCGGGGAGCTGTTTTTT

d_call: .
v_call: TRBV19
j_call: TRBJ1-5
cdr3_length: 18
clone_size: .
cdr3_aa: CASRDFGAGSYSNQPQHF
cdr3_nt: TGTGCCAGTAGGGACTTTGGGGCAGGGTCGTATAGCAATCAGCCCCAGCATTTT

d_call: .
v_call: TRBV5-5
j_call: TRBJ1-3
cdr3_length: 17
clone_size: .
cdr3_aa: CASSLAHPGASGNTIYF
cdr3_nt: TGTGCCAGCAGCTTGGCCCACCCGGGGGCCTCTGGAAACACCATATATTTT

d_call: .
v_call: TRBV5-4
j_call: TRBJ2-7
cdr3_length: 15
clone_size: .
cdr3_aa: CASSLIGVSTYEQYF
cdr3_nt: TGTGCCAGCAGCTTGATTGGGGTTAGCACCTACGAGCAGTACTTC

d_call: TRBD2
v_call: TRBV5-4
j_call: TRBJ2-4
cdr3_length: 16
clone_size: .
cdr3_aa: CASSLAEKSGSNIQYF
cdr3_nt: TGTGCCAGCAGCTTGGCCGAAAAAAGCGGGAGTAACATTCAGTACTTC

d_call: .
v_call: TRBV27
j_call: TRBJ1-1
cdr3_length: 14
clone_size: .
cdr3_aa: CASSPWGGNTEAFF
cdr3_nt: TGTGCCAGCAGTCCCTGGGGAGGGAACACTGAAGCTTTCTTT

d_call: TRBD2
v_call: TRBV11-1
j_call: TRBJ2-2
cdr3_length: 14
clone_size: .
cdr3_aa: CASSWGLATGELFF
cdr3_nt: TGTGCCAGCAGTTGGGGACTAGCGACCGGGGAGCTGTTTTTT